This paragraph covers one TCR beta chain sequence. These data originate in a study of PD-L1 blockade in urothelial cancer. Time point meaning: pretreatment peripheral blood. Sequencing used immunoSEQ multiplex PCR; TCRdb keeps in-frame clones, though not all of them. This sample has approximately 39,000 clones, with about 82% found just once. The sequencing here drew on PBMCs, taken around atezolizumab (anti-PD-L1) treatment. This TCR was recovered from a man older than 75 with urothelial cancer.

CDR3 bases: TGTGCCAGCTCAAAATCGACAGGGGGCGAATACGAGCAGTACTTC. It specifies CASSKSTGGEYEQYF. This chain links TRBV19 with TRBJ2-7; TRBD1 aligns across 10 bases. The CDR3 sequence is 15 residues long. V dropped 9 bases and J dropped 4; count of bases not matched to a gene: 12. Per the germline V gene, CDR1 is LNHDA and CDR2 is SQIVND (reference sequence).